This is a list of T cell receptor beta chains from one sample in a study of T cell responses to AZD1222 COVID-19 vaccine. TCRdb keeps only in-frame clones here, not all; method: immunoSEQ multiplex PCR. The sample yields 150,000 to 170,000 clones, 88% seen once. The material was peripheral blood, obtained on day 0 of AZD1222 vaccination. Receptors originate from an adult in good health. Each CDR3 is given with its conserved first and last residue. The order of the fields is V gene, J gene, D gene, clone size, CDR3 protein, CDR3 DNA. The D gene is left open where the match is weak. Some rows mark clone size as missing; the rest say once, few, many or name a class of expanded clone.

v_call: TRBV29-1; j_call: TRBJ2-7; d_call: TRBD2; clone_size: once; cdr3_aa: CSAERTSGGYEQYF; cdr3_nt: TGCAGCGCTGAAAGGACTAGCGGGGGGTACGAGCAGTACTTC
v_call: TRBV6-5; j_call: TRBJ2-1; d_call: -; clone_size: -; cdr3_aa: CASREASSSYNEQFF; cdr3_nt: TGTGCCAGCAGAGAGGCTAGCAGTTCCTACAATGAGCAGTTCTTC
v_call: TRBV2; j_call: TRBJ2-7; d_call: TRBD1; clone_size: -; cdr3_aa: CASRSVQGAYEQYF; cdr3_nt: TGTGCCAGCAGATCTGTACAGGGGGCTTACGAGCAGTACTTC
v_call: TRBV5-1; j_call: TRBJ2-7; d_call: -; clone_size: -; cdr3_aa: CASSSKQGAYEQYF; cdr3_nt: TGCGCCAGCAGCTCTAAACAGGGAGCCTACGAGCAGTACTTC
v_call: TRBV7-2; j_call: TRBJ2-7; d_call: TRBD2; clone_size: -; cdr3_aa: CASSPPPSGTNYEQYF; cdr3_nt: TGTGCCAGCAGCCCGCCCCCTAGCGGGACCAACTACGAGCAGTACTTC
v_call: TRBV4-1; j_call: TRBJ2-1; d_call: -; clone_size: -; cdr3_aa: CASSQEANSYNEQFF; cdr3_nt: TGCGCCAGCAGCCAAGAAGCAAACTCCTACAATGAGCAGTTCTTC
v_call: TRBV13; j_call: TRBJ2-3; d_call: -; clone_size: -; cdr3_aa: CASSTPGRIASTDTQYF; cdr3_nt: TGTGCCAGCAGCACCCCCGGGCGGATAGCTAGCACAGATACGCAGTATTTT
v_call: TRBV5-1; j_call: TRBJ1-2; d_call: -; clone_size: -; cdr3_aa: CASTWGGVNYGYTF; cdr3_nt: TGCGCCAGCACCTGGGGAGGAGTCAACTATGGCTACACCTTC
v_call: TRBV4-1; j_call: TRBJ2-7; d_call: TRBD1; clone_size: -; cdr3_aa: CASSQPGQASEQYF; cdr3_nt: TGCGCCAGCAGCCAGCCGGGACAGGCTTCCGAGCAGTACTTC
v_call: TRBV6-5; j_call: TRBJ1-5; d_call: -; clone_size: -; cdr3_aa: CASSPNRVNQPQHF; cdr3_nt: TGTGCCAGCAGCCCGAACAGGGTCAATCAGCCCCAGCATTTT
v_call: TRBV10-2; j_call: TRBJ1-1; d_call: TRBD1; clone_size: -; cdr3_aa: CASSERKGQGNTEAFF; cdr3_nt: TGCGCCAGCAGTGAGCGCAAGGGACAGGGGAACACTGAAGCTTTCTTT
v_call: TRBV7-8; j_call: TRBJ1-2; d_call: -; clone_size: -; cdr3_aa: CASSPRTGDVGGYTF; cdr3_nt: TGTGCCAGCAGCCCCAGGACGGGAGATGTTGGTGGCTACACCTTC
v_call: TRBV2; j_call: TRBJ2-5; d_call: TRBD1; clone_size: few; cdr3_aa: CASIAQGQDQETQYF; cdr3_nt: TGTGCCAGCATCGCCCAAGGACAGGACCAAGAGACCCAGTACTTC
v_call: TRBV11-2; j_call: TRBJ2-5; d_call: TRBD2; clone_size: few; cdr3_aa: CASSFQAGGFGETQYF; cdr3_nt: TGTGCCAGCAGCTTTCAAGCGGGGGGGTTCGGGGAGACCCAGTACTTC
v_call: TRBV5-6; j_call: TRBJ2-7; d_call: -; clone_size: few; cdr3_aa: CASGTAHEQYF; cdr3_nt: TGTGCCAGCGGCACGGCCCACGAGCAGTACTTC
v_call: TRBV15; j_call: TRBJ1-4; d_call: -; clone_size: once; cdr3_aa: CATSIDRPNEKLFF; cdr3_nt: TGTGCCACCAGCATCGACAGGCCTAATGAAAAACTGTTTTTT
v_call: TRBV5-1; j_call: TRBJ1-2; d_call: -; clone_size: -; cdr3_aa: CASSQTSANYGYTF; cdr3_nt: TGCGCCAGCAGCCAGACCAGTGCTAACTATGGCTACACCTTC
v_call: TRBV7-9; j_call: TRBJ2-3; d_call: TRBD2; clone_size: few; cdr3_aa: CASSLSLLGSGGHTDTQYF; cdr3_nt: TGTGCCAGCAGCTTAAGCCTTCTCGGGAGCGGGGGCCACACAGATACGCAGTATTTT
v_call: TRBV14; j_call: TRBJ2-3; d_call: -; clone_size: -; cdr3_aa: CASSHHGSSITDTQYF; cdr3_nt: TGTGCCAGCAGCCACCACGGGTCGTCTATCACAGATACGCAGTATTTT
v_call: TRBV14; j_call: TRBJ2-7; d_call: -; clone_size: -; cdr3_aa: CASSQEVQRGEQYF; cdr3_nt: TGTGCCAGCAGCCAAGAAGTCCAACGTGGCGAGCAGTACTTC
v_call: TRBV7-2; j_call: TRBJ2-3; d_call: -; clone_size: -; cdr3_aa: CASSSSGDTQYF; cdr3_nt: TGTGCCAGCAGCTCGAGCGGCGATACGCAGTATTTT
v_call: TRBV3-1/TRBV3-2; j_call: TRBJ1-1; d_call: -; clone_size: -; cdr3_aa: CASSQGLSGGAFF; cdr3_nt: TGTGCCAGCAGCCAAGGGTTGAGTGGGGGAGCTTTCTTT
v_call: TRBV15; j_call: TRBJ2-7; d_call: TRBD1; clone_size: -; cdr3_aa: CATGTGLYEQYF; cdr3_nt: TGTGCCACCGGGACAGGGCTTTACGAGCAGTACTTC
v_call: TRBV28; j_call: TRBJ1-5; d_call: -; clone_size: -; cdr3_aa: CASSRGGGGNSNQPQHF; cdr3_nt: TGTGCCAGCAGTAGGGGTGGTGGGGGGAATAGCAATCAGCCCCAGCATTTT
v_call: TRBV7-2; j_call: TRBJ1-6; d_call: -; clone_size: -; cdr3_aa: CASSLRSQGATRSNSPLHF; cdr3_nt: TGTGCCAGCAGCTTAAGAAGTCAAGGGGCAACCAGGAGTAATTCACCCCTCCACTTT
v_call: TRBV7-8; j_call: TRBJ1-6; d_call: TRBD1; clone_size: -; cdr3_aa: CASTAPGQAYNSPLHF; cdr3_nt: TGTGCCAGCACCGCACCGGGACAGGCCTATAATTCACCCCTCCACTTT
v_call: TRBV6-5; j_call: TRBJ2-2; d_call: -; clone_size: -; cdr3_aa: CASREGLTDTGELFF; cdr3_nt: TGTGCCAGCAGGGAGGGGCTGACTGACACCGGGGAGCTGTTTTTT
v_call: TRBV29-1; j_call: TRBJ1-1; d_call: TRBD1; clone_size: -; cdr3_aa: CSGQGGNTEAFF; cdr3_nt: TGCAGCGGACAGGGGGGGAACACTGAAGCTTTCTTT
v_call: TRBV19; j_call: TRBJ2-2; d_call: TRBD1; clone_size: once; cdr3_aa: CASSQTGGFGTGELFF; cdr3_nt: TGTGCCAGTAGCCAGACAGGGGGCTTCGGCACCGGGGAGCTGTTTTTT
v_call: TRBV7-8; j_call: TRBJ2-3; d_call: TRBD2; clone_size: -; cdr3_aa: CASSLGLAGGQVTDTQYF; cdr3_nt: TGTGCCAGCAGTCTTGGACTAGCGGGGGGGCAAGTAACAGATACGCAGTATTTT
v_call: TRBV14; j_call: TRBJ1-5; d_call: -; clone_size: -; cdr3_aa: CASSQGMGRYSNQPQHF; cdr3_nt: TGTGCCAGCAGCCAAGGTATGGGACGGTATAGCAATCAGCCCCAGCATTTT
v_call: TRBV7-2; j_call: TRBJ2-3; d_call: TRBD1; clone_size: -; cdr3_aa: CASSLRPGGVGDTQYF; cdr3_nt: TGTGCCAGCAGCTTAAGGCCAGGGGGCGTCGGAGATACGCAGTATTTT